This paragraph reports one T cell receptor (beta chain). Trimming removed 2 bases from V and 3 bases from J; junction bases left unmatched: 3. The CDR3 is made up of 15 amino acids. The germline gives CDR1 KGHDR, CDR2 SFDVKD. These data originate in a study of blood T cell repertoires in COVID-19. Across the study: Sites in the United States, Italy and Spain provided acute and convalescent COVID-19 samples.

As handled by the study authors: Researchers report that nucleated cell counts were estimated from reference gene primer amplification. Generated by immunoSEQ multiplex PCR, the TCRdb table keeps only in-frame clones and is missing some. The V and J calls and clone size come from that table; D and trimming were worked out from the DNA. Of 60,000 to 80,000 clones in the sample, roughly 90% were seen once. The TCR was taken from a human donor in a cohort sampled during active COVID-19. Sequencing input: peripheral blood. The chain has TRBV24-1 and TRBJ2-7; TRBD1 agrees at 10 bases. The CDR3 loop reads CATSDWTGGGYEQYF. The CDR3 region has the DNA TGTGCCACCAGTGATTGGACAGGGGGAGGCTACGAGCAGTACTTC.